This T cell receptor (beta chain) was observed in a study of control samples from healthy donors and cancer patients (TCRdb year 2020). Libraries were made using the immunoSEQ multiplex PCR assay. TCRdb limited this immuneACCESS table to in-frame rearrangements with V and J called. A share of clones is missing; checked studies link under half to unresolved V genes, and the rest is unexplained. Recorded for this sample are about 410,000 clones; around 90% of them occurred a single time. Around 6.4% of the sample is taken by the ten largest. A distance of 6 bases separates the germline ends of V and J, which lose 0 bases and 4 bases respectively. The CDR3 goes from the cysteine to the phenylalanine over 13 residues. Only the CDR3 portion is preserved as DNA: 39 bases, with reading frame beginning at the first base. CDR1 is given as LGHNA and CDR2 as YSLEER, both from the germline V gene. Turning to this clone: The antigen this receptor binds is unknown. No clone much larger than this one lies a single base away; base qualities are absent.

Here the chain combines TRBV4-3 and TRBJ1-2; there is no confident call for the D gene. The sample comprised PBMCs. The source is a man between 35 and 55 years old with head and neck cancer. The nucleotide sequence is TGCGCCAGCAGCCAAGACAGATCCTATGGCTACACCTTC. Translated, it gives CASSQDRSYGYTF.